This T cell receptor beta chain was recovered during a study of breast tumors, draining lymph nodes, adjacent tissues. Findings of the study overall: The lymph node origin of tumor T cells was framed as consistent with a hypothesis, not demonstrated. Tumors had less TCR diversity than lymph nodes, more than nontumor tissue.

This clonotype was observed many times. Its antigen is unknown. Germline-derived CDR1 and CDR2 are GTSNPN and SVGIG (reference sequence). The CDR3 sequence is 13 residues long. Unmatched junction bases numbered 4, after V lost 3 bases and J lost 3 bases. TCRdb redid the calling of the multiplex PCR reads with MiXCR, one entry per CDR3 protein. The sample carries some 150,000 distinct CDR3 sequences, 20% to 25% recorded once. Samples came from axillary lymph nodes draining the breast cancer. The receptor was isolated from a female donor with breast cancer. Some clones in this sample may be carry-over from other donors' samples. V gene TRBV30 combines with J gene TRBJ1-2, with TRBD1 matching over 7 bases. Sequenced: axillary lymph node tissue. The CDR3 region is CAWRQGFDYGYTF. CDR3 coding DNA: TGTGCCTGGAGACAGGGGTTCGACTATGGCTACACCTTC.